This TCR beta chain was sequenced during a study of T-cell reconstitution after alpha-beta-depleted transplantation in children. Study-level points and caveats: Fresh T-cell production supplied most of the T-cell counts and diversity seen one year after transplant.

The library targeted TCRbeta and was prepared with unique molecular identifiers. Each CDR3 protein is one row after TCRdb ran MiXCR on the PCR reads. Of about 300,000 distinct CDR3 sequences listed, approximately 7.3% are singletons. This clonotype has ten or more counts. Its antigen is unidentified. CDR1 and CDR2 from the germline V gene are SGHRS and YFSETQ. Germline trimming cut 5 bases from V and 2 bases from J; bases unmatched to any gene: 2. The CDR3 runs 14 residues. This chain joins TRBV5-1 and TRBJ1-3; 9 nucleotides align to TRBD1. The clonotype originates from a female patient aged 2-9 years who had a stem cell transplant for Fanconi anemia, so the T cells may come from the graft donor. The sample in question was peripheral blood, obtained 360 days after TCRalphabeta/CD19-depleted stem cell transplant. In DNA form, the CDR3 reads TGCGCCAGCAGAGGGACAGGGACTGGAAACACCATATATTTT. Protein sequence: CASRGTGTGNTIYF.